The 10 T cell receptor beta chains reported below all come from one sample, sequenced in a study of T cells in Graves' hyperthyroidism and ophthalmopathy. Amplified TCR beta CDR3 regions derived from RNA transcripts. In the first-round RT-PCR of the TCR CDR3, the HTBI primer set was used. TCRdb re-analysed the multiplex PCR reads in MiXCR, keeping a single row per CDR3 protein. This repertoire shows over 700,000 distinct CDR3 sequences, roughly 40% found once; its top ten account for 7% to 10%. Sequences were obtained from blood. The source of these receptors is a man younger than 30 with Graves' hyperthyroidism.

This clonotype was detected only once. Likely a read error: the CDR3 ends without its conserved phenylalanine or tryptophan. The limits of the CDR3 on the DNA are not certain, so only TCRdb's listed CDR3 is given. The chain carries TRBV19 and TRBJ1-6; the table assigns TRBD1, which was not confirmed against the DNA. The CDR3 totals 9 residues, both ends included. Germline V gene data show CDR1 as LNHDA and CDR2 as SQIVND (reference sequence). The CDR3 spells CASSSGPGR.

The CDR3 coding sequence is TGTGCCAGCAGCTCTTGGGGGGAGGAATCACCCCTCCACTTT. Protein: CASSSWGEESPLHF. The rearrangement joins TRBV13 to TRBJ1-6; the D gene is possibly TRBD1 (5 bases). Germline loops: CDR1 PRHDT, CDR2 FYEKMQ (reference sequence). V was cut by 4 bases and J by 10 bases, with 14 bases left in between. This CDR3 region has 14 residues.

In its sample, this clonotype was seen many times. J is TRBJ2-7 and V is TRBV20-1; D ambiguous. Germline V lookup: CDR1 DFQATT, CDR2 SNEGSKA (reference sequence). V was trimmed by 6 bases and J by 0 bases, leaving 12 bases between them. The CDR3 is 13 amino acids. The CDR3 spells CSAAAALSYEQYF. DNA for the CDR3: TGCAGTGCCGCCGCAGCCCTCTCCTACGAGCAGTACTTC.

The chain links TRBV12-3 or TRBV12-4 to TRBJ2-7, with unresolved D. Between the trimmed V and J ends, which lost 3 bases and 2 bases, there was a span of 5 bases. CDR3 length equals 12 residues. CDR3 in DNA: TGTGCCAGCAGTTTGTACGCCTACGAGCAGTACTTC. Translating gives CASSLYAYEQYF.

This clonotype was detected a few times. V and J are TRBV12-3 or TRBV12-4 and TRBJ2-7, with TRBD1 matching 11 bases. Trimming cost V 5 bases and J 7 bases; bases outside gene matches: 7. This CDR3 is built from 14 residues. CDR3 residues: CASSQAGTGGEQYF. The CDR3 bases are TGTGCCAGCAGTCAAGCCGGGACAGGGGGAGAGCAGTACTTC.

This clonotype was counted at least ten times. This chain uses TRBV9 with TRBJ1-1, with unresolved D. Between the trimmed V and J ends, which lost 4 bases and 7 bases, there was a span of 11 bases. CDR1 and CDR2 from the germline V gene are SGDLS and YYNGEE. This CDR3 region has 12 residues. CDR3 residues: CASSTLGGEAFF. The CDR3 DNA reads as TGTGCCAGCAGCACACTCGGCGGTGAAGCTTTCTTT.

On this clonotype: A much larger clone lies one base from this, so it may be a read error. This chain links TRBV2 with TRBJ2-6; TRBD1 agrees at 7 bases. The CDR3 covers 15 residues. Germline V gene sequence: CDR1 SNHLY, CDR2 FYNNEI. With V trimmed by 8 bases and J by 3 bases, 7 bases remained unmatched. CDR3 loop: CASGQTGNGANVLTF. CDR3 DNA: TGTGCCAGCGGGCAGACAGGGAATGGGGCCAACGTCCTGACTTTC.

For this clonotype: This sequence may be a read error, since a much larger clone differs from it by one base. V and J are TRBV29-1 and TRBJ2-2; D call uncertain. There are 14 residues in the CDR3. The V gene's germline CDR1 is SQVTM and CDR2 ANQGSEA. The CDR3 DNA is TGCAGCGCTGAAGAACCCCTCGGCACCGGGGAGCTGTTTTTT. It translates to CSAEEPLGTGELFF.

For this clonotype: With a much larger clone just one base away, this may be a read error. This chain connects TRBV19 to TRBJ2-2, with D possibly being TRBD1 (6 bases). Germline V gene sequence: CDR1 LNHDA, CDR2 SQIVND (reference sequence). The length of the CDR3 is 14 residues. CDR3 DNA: TGTGTCAGTAGGCAGGGGCTGGACACCGGGGAGCTGTTTTTT. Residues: CVSRQGLDTGELFF.

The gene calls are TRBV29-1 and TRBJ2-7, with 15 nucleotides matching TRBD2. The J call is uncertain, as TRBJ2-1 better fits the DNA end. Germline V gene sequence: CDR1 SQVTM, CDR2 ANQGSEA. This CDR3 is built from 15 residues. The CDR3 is CSVKGLAGGGREQFF. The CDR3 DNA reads TGCAGCGTTAAAGGACTAGCGGGAGGGGGCAGAGAGCAGTTCTTC.